Sequencing of this T cell receptor (beta chain) was carried out in a study of blood T cells in healthy people across ages. At least 5.5 micrograms of total RNA were extracted per sample. Germline V CDR1 and CDR2: DFQATT, SNEGSKA (reference sequence). The CDR3 loop spans 15 amino acids. V lost 5 bases and J lost 1; bases outside the gene matches: 7. Next came a second PCR, run for roughly 7 to 12 cycles, which used a sample-barcoded 5' primer along with a J-beta primer mix. TCRdb processed the 5' RACE reads anew with MiXCR; each CDR3 protein has one entry. Among 2 million or so distinct CDR3 sequences listed, roughly 49% were seen once.

This receptor was obtained from a woman aged 40 to 55 in good health. V gene TRBV20-1 combines with J gene TRBJ2-3; 9 bases map to TRBD2. Sequencing was carried out using blood. The CDR3 region is CSASVRLAGTDTQYF. CDR3 nucleotide sequence: TGCAGTGCTTCAGTGAGACTAGCGGGCACAGATACGCAGTATTTT.